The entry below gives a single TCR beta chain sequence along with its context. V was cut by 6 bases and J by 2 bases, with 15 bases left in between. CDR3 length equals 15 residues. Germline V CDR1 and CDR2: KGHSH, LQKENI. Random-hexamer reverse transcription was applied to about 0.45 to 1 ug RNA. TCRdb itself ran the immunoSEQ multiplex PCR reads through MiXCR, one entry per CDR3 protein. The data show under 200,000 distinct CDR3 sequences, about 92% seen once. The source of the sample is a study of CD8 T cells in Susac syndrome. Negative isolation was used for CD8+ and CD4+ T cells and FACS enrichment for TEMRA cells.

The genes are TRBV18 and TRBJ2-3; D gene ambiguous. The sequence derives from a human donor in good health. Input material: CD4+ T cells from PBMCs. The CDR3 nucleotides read TGTGCCAGCTCGCTGACACGGGTGGACACAGATACGCAGTATTTT. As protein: CASSLTRVDTDTQYF.